What follows are 14 T cell receptor beta chains derived from one specimen sequenced in a study of identical twins. In TCRdb, the 5' RACE reads were re-called with MiXCR into one record per CDR3 protein. Among about 340,000 distinct CDR3 sequences listed, around 9.7% were seen once. The sample was naive T cells sorted from blood. The receptor set was obtained from a woman aged 45-60 years in good health.

The chain carries TRBV3-1 and TRBJ1-4; D is ambiguous. The CDR3 has 14 amino acids. The germline gives CDR1 LGHDT, CDR2 YNNKEL (reference sequence). The ends were cut back, 0 bases at V and 8 bases at J, with 10 bases in the middle. The CDR3 sequence is CASSQEGLGEKLFF. In DNA, the CDR3 is TGTGCCAGCAGCCAAGAAGGCCTGGGGGAAAAACTGTTTTTT.

In this sample, this clonotype turned up a few times. V usage is TRBV20-1 and J usage is TRBJ2-1, with 7 bases fitting TRBD2. CDR1 and CDR2 from the germline V gene are DFQATT and SNEGSKA (reference sequence). The CDR3 covers 16 residues. With 5 bases clipped from V and 1 base from J, the junction kept 11 bases outside the gene matches. The chain's CDR3 is CSALDLADQSYNEQFF. CDR3 DNA sequence: TGCAGTGCTTTAGATCTAGCGGATCAATCCTACAATGAGCAGTTCTTC.

The V call is TRBV27, the J call TRBJ2-5; unclear D gene. CDR1 is MNHEY and CDR2 is SMNVEV in the germline V gene (reference sequence). Trimming removed 8 bases at V and 0 bases at J, with 13 bases between. This CDR3 is built from 14 residues. The CDR3 reads CASGVGMYQETQYF. The CDR3 bases are TGTGCCAGCGGGGTGGGGATGTACCAAGAGACCCAGTACTTC.

The sample holds many counts of this clonotype. The chain combines TRBV4-1 with TRBJ2-1; D is possibly TRBD2 (5 bases). Between the trimmed V and J ends, which lost 0 bases and 10 bases, there was a span of 10 bases. The CDR3 is 13 residues long. Germline CDR1 is MGHRA and CDR2 is YSYEKL. Here the CDR3 reads CASSQEPGGEQFF. The CDR3 coding sequence is TGCGCCAGCAGCCAAGAGCCTGGCGGGGAGCAGTTCTTC.

This chain links TRBV6-2 or TRBV6-3 with TRBJ2-1; D unresolved. V was clipped by 6 bases and J by 0 bases, with 12 bases between them. Germline V gene lookup returns CDR1 MNHEY and CDR2 SVGEGT. The CDR3 totals 15 residues. Here the CDR3 reads CASSLGISSYNEQFF. CDR3 DNA: TGTGCCAGCAGCTTAGGAATAAGCTCCTACAATGAGCAGTTCTTC.

In its sample, this clonotype was seen a few times. This chain links TRBV27 with TRBJ2-1; 7 bases map to TRBD1. Losses at the gene ends were 6 bases for V and 5 bases for J; bases not matched to a gene: 7. The CDR3 has 14 residues. Germline V lookup: CDR1 MNHEY, CDR2 SMNVEV (reference sequence). CDR3 sequence: CASSLGTAHNEQFF. The CDR3 nucleotides read TGTGCCAGCAGCCTGGGGACAGCCCACAATGAGCAGTTCTTC.

This clonotype was observed a few times. V and J are TRBV5-1 and TRBJ2-7, with 13 bases identical to TRBD2. This CDR3 comprises 18 residues. Per the germline V gene, CDR1 is SGHRS and CDR2 is YFSETQ. Trimming took 3 bases from V and 2 from J; bases not matched to a gene: 11. The CDR3 loop reads CASSYFAGTSGTAYEQYF. CDR3 coding DNA: TGCGCCAGCAGCTACTTCGCCGGGACTAGCGGGACAGCCTACGAGCAGTACTTC. Supplemented by reference TRBV5-1 and TRBJ2-7, the full variable domain reads KAGVTQTPRYLIKTRGQQVTLSCSPISGHRSVSWYQQTPGQGLQFLFEYFSETQRNKGNFPGRFSGRQFSNSRSEMNVSTLELGDSALYLCASSYFAGTSGTAYEQYFGPGTRLTVT.

V is TRBV24-1 and J is TRBJ1-1; 7 nucleotides agree with TRBD1. V shed 4 bases and J 8 bases; nucleotides not matched to a gene: 3. From germline, CDR1 is KGHDR and CDR2 SFDVKD. The CDR3 is 12 residues long. CDR3 protein: CATSDLTGEAFF. The CDR3 DNA reads TGTGCCACCAGTGACCTGACAGGGGAAGCTTTCTTT.

The sample holds a few counts of this clonotype. The chain combines TRBV20-1 with TRBJ2-3, with no clear D. Trimming left V 6 bases short and J 3 bases short, with 7 bases between. The CDR3 spans 11 residues. Germline CDR1 reads DFQATT; CDR2 reads SNEGSKA (reference sequence). The CDR3 coding sequence is TGCAGTGCAGACCTGACAGATACGCAGTATTTT. Encoded protein: CSADLTDTQYF.

The chain links TRBV3-1 to TRBJ2-5; no reliable D call. Germline V lookup: CDR1 LGHDT, CDR2 YNNKEL (reference sequence). This CDR3 contains 12 residues. Deletions cut 0 bases from V and 5 bases from J, with 4 bases between. Here the CDR3 reads CASSQEYETQYF. CDR3 nucleotides: TGTGCCAGCAGCCAAGAATACGAGACCCAGTACTTC.

This clonotype was picked up a small number of times. The chain joins TRBV29-1 to TRBJ2-3; D not certain. Germline CDR1 is SQVTM and CDR2 is ANQGSEA. With 5 bases removed from V and 5 bases from J, the gap between germline ends came to 8 bases. The CDR3 spans 11 residues. The CDR3 protein is CSVRMVDTQYF. CDR3 bases: TGCAGCGTTCGAATGGTAGATACGCAGTATTTT.

The gene calls are TRBV3-1 and TRBJ1-1; 8 bases line up with TRBD1. This CDR3 region has 13 residues. V lost 3 bases, J lost 12 bases, and 9 bases stayed unmatched. Germline V gene data show CDR1 as LGHDT and CDR2 as YNNKEL (reference sequence). CDR3 coding DNA: TGTGCCAGCAGCCACCCTCAGGGGGCTTATCCTTTCTTT. This sequence encodes CASSHPQGAYPFF.

This chain connects TRBV20-1 to TRBJ2-5, with D perhaps TRBD2 (6 bases). Germline CDR1 reads DFQATT; CDR2 reads SNEGSKA (reference sequence). The CDR3 runs to 13 residues. Trimming shortened V by 6 bases and J by 5 bases, and 16 bases separated the two germline ends. The CDR3 bases are TGCAGTGCAACCGGGACTCTAGCGGAGACCCAGTACTTC. The encoded protein is CSATGTLAETQYF.

This chain links TRBV13 with TRBJ2-3; D remains unclear. V dropped 5 bases and J dropped 1 base, with 10 bases sitting between them. Germline CDR1 PRHDT, CDR2 FYEKMQ (reference sequence). CDR3 length: 14 residues. CDR3 in amino acids: CASSPDTGTDTQYF. Here the CDR3 DNA reads TGTGCCAGCAGCCCCGACACAGGCACAGATACGCAGTATTTT.